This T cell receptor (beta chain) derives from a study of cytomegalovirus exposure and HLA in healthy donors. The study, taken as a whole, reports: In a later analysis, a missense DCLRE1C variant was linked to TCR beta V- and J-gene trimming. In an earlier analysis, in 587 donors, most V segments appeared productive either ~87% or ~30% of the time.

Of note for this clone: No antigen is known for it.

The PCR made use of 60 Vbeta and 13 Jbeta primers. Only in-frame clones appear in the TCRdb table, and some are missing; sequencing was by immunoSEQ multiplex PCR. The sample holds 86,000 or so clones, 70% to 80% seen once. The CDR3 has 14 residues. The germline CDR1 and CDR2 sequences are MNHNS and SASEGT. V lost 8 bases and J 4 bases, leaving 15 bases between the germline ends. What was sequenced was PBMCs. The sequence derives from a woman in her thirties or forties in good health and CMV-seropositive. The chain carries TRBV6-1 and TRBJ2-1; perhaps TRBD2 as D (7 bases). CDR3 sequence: CASGGGGAYNEQFF. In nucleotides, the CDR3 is TGTGCCAGCGGGGGGGGCGGGGCTTACAATGAGCAGTTCTTC.